This entry is about one T cell receptor beta chain. The target of this receptor is not known. The sample holds no much larger clone one base away, and base qualities are not on file. The CDR3 regions of human TCRbeta chains were subjected to immunosequencing. In the original analysis: TCRs in the repertoires were matched against a reference library of SARS-CoV-2-specific TCRs that had been generated with the MIRA antigen-specificity platform. Breadth was defined as the fraction of unique TCRs that were SARS-CoV-2-associated. Depth was defined as the fraction of total T cells that were SARS-CoV-2-associated. Using the MIRA data, each spike-specific TCR was mapped to the spike region that the TCR reacts to and placed in a CD4 or CD8 class. Log10-transformed breadth and depth values were compared by one-way ANOVA with Sidak's multiple comparisons tests. As stored in TCRdb, this immuneACCESS dataset retains in-frame rearrangements with V and J assigned. A fraction of the clones does not appear; measured against another copy, unresolved V genes explain less than half of the discrepancy, and the remainder lacks a known reason. The DNA was the basis for D and trimming; V, J and clone size are from that table. The sample records roughly 62,000 clones, roughly 70% of which are singletons. 11% to 15% of the sample belongs to the ten largest clones.

Ends trimmed: V by 5 bases, J by 7 bases; bases unmatched to a gene: 8. Per the germline V gene (reference sequence), LGHDT is the CDR1 and YNNKEL is the CDR2. The CDR3 has 14 amino acids, counting the end cysteine and phenylalanine. The retained sequence is limited to the CDR3, 42 bases, with the frame set at the first base. The data derive from a study of T cell responses to AZD1222 COVID-19 vaccine (dated by TCRdb to 2020 to 2022). For context, the study as a whole: Because spike-specific TCR depth and breadth did not differ between the two schedules, AZD1222 recipients who got a second dose at roughly 4 weeks were pooled with those who got a second dose at roughly 12 weeks. A total of 230 to 250 trial participants underwent TCR sequencing, of whom roughly 210 received two doses of AZD1222 and around 26 received two doses of the MenACWY control vaccine. Trial participants were enrolled into age subgroups of 18-55, 56-69 and 70-plus years, which contained approximately 150, 30 and 60 TCR-sequenced participants, respectively. Broader findings and caveats from the paper: Nearly half of unique spike-specific TCRs reportedly recognized epitopes outside regions mutated in the B.1.351 and B.1.1.7 variants. Conclusions about previously exposed vaccinees were limited because only five to seven AZD1222 recipients were SARS-CoV-2 seropositive at baseline. A significant rise in spike-specific TCR breadth and depth was observed after two AZD1222 doses relative to day 0 and relative to MenACWY recipients. Because no day 14 peak-response samples were available, repertoires were characterized only after the peak T cell response. In the small 56-69-year group, the increase in depth fell short of significance, most likely because of low power. The vaccine-associated CD4 TCRs covered the entire spike protein, and the dominant responses fell in regions 160-218 and 743-854. Most participants were white British and females outnumbered males, and the authors suggested that clonal diversity may have been underestimated.

Reading the label with the study, this specimen's time point is: baseline before first vaccination. Vaccinee samples were obtained from the UK trials COV001 and COV002, which included a single-blind randomized controlled phase 2/3 trial of AZD1222 (ChAdOx1 nCoV-19) in healthy adults. Trial participant PBMC samples were collected at day 0 and day 28 after the second dose for TCRbeta chain sequencing. The sequence was collected from an adult in good health. Source: peripheral blood, taken on day 0 of AZD1222 vaccination. The chain employs TRBV3-1 (or the pseudogene TRBV3-2) and TRBJ1-5; TRBD1 fits 7 bases in the junction. The CDR3: CASSVDRAVQPQHF. The DNA sequence follows: TGTGCCAGCAGCGTCGACAGGGCTGTCCAGCCCCAGCATTTT.